Sequencing of this T cell receptor (beta chain) was carried out in a study of T cells in Graves' hyperthyroidism and ophthalmopathy (dated by TCRdb to about 2019). Describing the broader study: A discovery cohort of roughly 100 patients, fewer than 50 with Graves' ophthalmopathy and about 60 with stable Graves' hyperthyroidism, was used to find distinguishing TCR V-J signatures. Whether ophthalmopathy could be predicted prospectively was tested in an independent validation cohort made up of roughly 20 hyperthyroidism patients plus 17 patients who later progressed to ophthalmopathy. The 100 discovery patients were randomly divided into training and test sets at a 7:3 ratio. In addition, the study compared T-cell repertoires in thyroid tissue and in blood from a handful of Graves' hyperthyroidism patients. Following sampling, methimazole starting at 30 mg daily was given to hyperthyroidism patients, and high-dose intravenous methylprednisolone was given to ophthalmopathy patients. According to the paper, TCR Vbeta CDR3 sequencing was carried out on more than 120 peripheral blood samples, which came from fewer than 50 ophthalmopathy, around 74 hyperthyroidism and approximately 17 progressor patients. What the authors observed across the whole study: During validation, the model predicted progression to ophthalmopathy a median of around six months ahead of onset, with almost 71% sensitivity and roughly 75% specificity. Sample size was not statistically predetermined, and blinding of investigators to group allocation was not performed. Ophthalmopathy was separated from stable hyperthyroidism by a 13 V-J signature model, with roughly 88% sensitivity and approximately 81% specificity obtained in cross-validation and 80%/75% obtained in testing. Blood samples also contained most of the expanded thyroid clonotypes (frequency above 0.001), which suggests that blood repertoires may reflect thyroid immune responses.

TCR beta CDR3 regions were amplified from RNA transcripts. A first-round RT-PCR of the TCR CDR3 used the HTBI primer set with the Qiagen OneStep RT-PCR kit. Libraries were constructed in a second round of multiplex PCR, after which size selection and purification were carried out. The libraries were sequenced on an Illumina HiSeq2000 using paired-end 100 bp reads. Under the source paper's analysis protocol: Raw data were processed with SOAPnuke, discarding reads with adapters, uncalled bases, mean Phred below 15, or no exact constant-primer or identifier match. COPE v1.2.5 was used to merge high-quality paired reads, and clonotypes were defined as unique nucleotide sequences. MiTCR v1.1 was used to align the clonotypes against IMGT TRBV, TRBD and TRBJ reference segments. The analysis was restricted to V-J combinations with a frequency above 0.0001, which together covered just over 99% of the repertoires. The TCS score was defined as F50 (clonal expansion) divided by E x V (chaos), with BLOSUM62-based TCRdist calculated between CDR3 peptides within each V-J. Welch's t-statistics and random forest reduced some 510 V-J features to about 12, which were used in a naive Bayes classifier (R e1071). The Morisita-Horn index was used to measure how similar the thyroid and blood repertoires were. TCRdb reanalyzed the raw reads on its own, using fastp at Q25 for trimming and MiXCR for clone calling, and kept in-frame beta chains. Every entry covers one CDR3 protein and lists the most common genes and DNA from its rows. TCRdb's processing, not the authors' own work, is the source of the V and J calls. The sample records over 500,000 distinct CDR3 sequences, about 46% of which are singletons. The top ten clonotypes cover about two fifths of the sample.

Concerning this clonotype itself: No cognate antigen has been identified for it. No much larger clonotype is one base removed from it; base qualities were not supplied.

Patients with uncontrolled infections, other autoimmune diseases, pregnancy or lactation were excluded. Diagnoses were established on the basis of clinical symptoms, serum thyroxine and TRAb, thyroid ultrasound, and orbital computed tomography. Trizol reagent was used to extract total RNA, and RNA quality was then checked on an Agilent 2100 Bioanalyzer. Taken from the germline V gene, the CDR1 and CDR2 loops are SNHLY and FYNNEI. The CDR3 measures 15 amino acids from cysteine to phenylalanine. Only the CDR3 portion is preserved as DNA: 45 bases, with reading frame beginning at the first base. Trimming removed 8 bases from V and 6 bases from J; the gene matches leave 15 bases unexplained.

The specimen sequenced was peripheral blood or thyroid tissue (not recorded which). The TCR was taken from an adult woman with Graves' disease, either hyperthyroidism or ophthalmopathy (not recorded which). The receptor chain draws on TRBV2 and TRBJ1-1, and TRBD1 matches 7 of the central bases. The nucleotide sequence reads as follows: TGTGCCAGCGGTTATGCTAGACAGGGAACATCTGAAGCTTTCTTT. Translation gives CASGYARQGTSEAFF.